Below, one TCR beta chain is given with its context. What it binds is not known. These data originate in a study of CD8+CD57+ T cells in acquired aplastic anemia. Overall study results and limits: Patients showed no significant difference from controls in CD8+ Simpson's diversity.

This CDR3 spans 13 amino acids. Per the germline V gene, CDR1 is MNHNS and CDR2 is SASEGT. Trimming left V 5 bases short and J 8 bases short, with 15 bases between. The sequenced patients had an expansion of CD8+CD57+ cells seen by flow cytometry. Genomic DNA templated the TCR beta VDJ and CDR3 profiling. TCRdb processed the reads anew with MiXCR; each CDR3 protein has one entry. Here the sample spans more than 200,000 distinct CDR3 sequences, about half being singletons. The gene calls are TRBV6-1 and TRBJ1-1; D is possibly TRBD1 (6 bases). Sequencing input: sorted CD4+, CD8+, or CD8+CD57+ T cells (not recorded which) from PBMCs. The receptor comes from a human donor with aplastic anemia. The CDR3 spells CASSREAGEEAFF. The CDR3 nucleotides are TGTGCCAGCAGTCGGGAGGCAGGGGAAGAAGCTTTCTTT.